This T cell receptor beta chain came from a study of regulatory T cells in long-lasting Graves disease. Across the whole study: Newly diagnosed Graves' patients had under 3 months of antithyroid drugs. Overall study results and limits: Graves' patients with persistent disease showed TCR diversity lower than patients newly diagnosed.

Per the germline V gene, CDR1 is SGHRS and CDR2 is YFSETQ. The CDR3 runs 15 residues. Specified time point: newly diagnosed GD, antithyroid drugs for less than 3 months. PBMC-derived RNA was used for the TCR library. American Thyroid Association guidelines defined how Graves' disease was diagnosed. This clonotype was detected ten times or more. Its target is unknown. One junction end disagrees with the germline gene, perhaps due to a read error. Sequencing libraries for TCR beta were prepared with iRepertoire HTBI primers and Arm-PCR of CDR3 regions. Authors' processing steps: Samples revealed around 56 TRBV and approximately 15 TRBJ segments. One entry per CDR3 protein, called by TCRdb with MiXCR from the multiplex PCR reads. The V and J calls here are based on TCRdb, not the publication. Of 200,000 to 250,000 distinct CDR3 sequences detected, 20% to 25% appear once; the ten largest clones hold roughly 13%.

The sequence was collected from a female donor with Graves disease. Specimen: peripheral blood mononuclear cells (PBMCs), collected at new diagnosis, from a patient treated with antithyroid drugs. The V and J genes are TRBV5-1 and TRBJ1-4; D not certain. CDR3 nucleotides: TGTGCCAGCAGCTCTTCTCGGGGTCTTAATGAAAAACTGTTTTTT. This sequence encodes CASSSSRGLNEKLFF.